This TCR beta chain was retrieved from a study of T cell repertoires in cytomegalovirus infection. Study context: It was the public TCR beta signatures that indicated both CMV infection and matching HLA type. Whole-study findings and limits: Cumulative frequency of public TCR beta families picked out carriers of CMV plus the relevant HLA. In two of eight donors, the top clonotype was HLA-C-restricted CMV-specific.

This clonotype was recorded at least ten times. Its antigen is currently unknown. One entry per CDR3 protein, called by TCRdb with MiXCR from the reads. The table records 130,000 or so distinct CDR3 sequences, 5.5% to 8% of them present only once. The V gene end was trimmed by 1 base and the J gene end by 1 base; junction bases not matched to a gene: 6. Germline loops: CDR1 DFQATT, CDR2 SNEGSKA (reference sequence). The CDR3 runs 15 residues. The V call is TRBV20-1, the J call TRBJ1-1; the match to TRBD1 covers 7 bases. The sequencing sample was made of PBMCs. The clonotype was recovered from a human donor in good health (CMV status not recorded). Some clones in this sample may be carry-over from other donors' samples. In DNA form, the CDR3 reads TGCAGTGCTAGAGGGGACAGTAACCCGAACACTGAAGCTTTCTTT. This translates into CSARGDSNPNTEAFF.